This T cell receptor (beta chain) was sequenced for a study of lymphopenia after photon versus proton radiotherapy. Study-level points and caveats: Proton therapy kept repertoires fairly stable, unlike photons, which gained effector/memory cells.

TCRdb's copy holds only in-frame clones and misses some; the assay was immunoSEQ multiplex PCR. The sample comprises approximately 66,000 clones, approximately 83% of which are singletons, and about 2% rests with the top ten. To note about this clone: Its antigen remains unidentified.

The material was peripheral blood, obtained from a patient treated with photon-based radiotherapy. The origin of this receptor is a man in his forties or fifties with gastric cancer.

Here the CDR3 DNA reads TGCAGCGTGGGTTTGACCACAGATACGCAGTATTTT. Its protein is CSVGLTTDTQYF. The V and J genes are TRBV29-1 and TRBJ2-3; D is undetermined. V shed 6 bases and J shed 2 bases, with 9 bases lying between them. Germline CDR1 SQVTM, CDR2 ANQGSEA. The length of the CDR3 is 12 residues.